This TCR beta chain was obtained from a study of somatic mutations in cytotoxic T cells in rheumatoid arthritis. Positive magnetic bead selection was used to isolate CD4+ and CD8+ cells; purity was checked by flow cytometry. Some clones are missing from TCRdb's copy, which holds only in-frame ones; the method was immunoSEQ multiplex PCR. The sample carries about 4,800 clones, approximately 80% recorded once. As concerns this clone: What it binds is unknown.

Findings of the study overall: CD8+ clonality rose with age in rheumatoid arthritis patients, unlike in healthy controls.

This TCR was recovered from a middle-aged man with rheumatoid arthritis. The material sequenced was CD8+ T cells sorted from blood, taken at a follow-up visit.

CDR3 sequence: CASSTTGNTIYF. CDR3 coding DNA: TGTGCCAGCAGCACCACTGGAAACACCATATATTTT. The rearrangement links TRBV7-9 to TRBJ1-3; D uncertain. In germline, CDR1 is SEHNR, CDR2 FQNEAQ (reference sequence). The germline V and J ends were trimmed by 5 bases and 2 bases, with 4 bases remaining between them. This CDR3 contains 12 residues.